This T cell receptor (beta chain) was captured in a study of control samples from healthy donors and cancer patients. Profiled with immunoSEQ multiplex PCR; TCRdb holds only in-frame clones, not every one. The sample shows tens of thousands of clones, 90% to 95% of them seen only once. The CDR3 runs to 16 residues. V shed 0 bases and J shed 8 bases, with 18 bases lying between them. CDR1 is SGDLS and CDR2 is YYNGEE in the germline V gene. Sequenced material: blood. The clonotype comes from a woman aged 18-30 years in good health. The J gene is TRBJ2-1, the V gene TRBV9, with unresolved D. The CDR3 DNA reads as TGTGCCAGCAGCGTAGGAGACCCACGATTCGCCGATGAGCAGTTCTTC. Amino acid sequence: CASSVGDPRFADEQFF.